This is a list of T cell receptor beta chains from one sample in a study of blood T cell repertoires in COVID-19. This table comes from immunoSEQ multiplex PCR, and its TCRdb copy is limited to in-frame clones, with some not included. The table has about 70,000 clones, approximately 89% seen once. The sample comprised peripheral blood. These receptors originate from a woman aged 55-69 years with acute or convalescent COVID-19. The CDR3 runs from the conserved cysteine through the conserved F or W.

TRBJ1-4 TRBV18 CASSRQDYEKLFF
TRBJ1-6 TRBV3-1/TRBV3-2 CASSQERGLVSPLHF
TRBJ2-5 TRBV2 CASSSTTGSTQYF
TRBJ2-3 TRBV5-1 CASSREVAGDTDTQYF
TRBJ2-7 TRBV25-1 CASSEKGQLSYEQYF
TRBJ1-2 TRBV14 CASSQDGTGVYGYTF
TRBJ2-1 TRBV10-3 CATGEVDNEQFF
TRBJ2-5 TRBV5-1 CASSLKDSPQETQYF
TRBJ1-2 TRBV7-2 CASSETASGGYGYTF
TRBJ1-1 TRBV2 CASRQTVNTEAFF
TRBJ1-2 TRBV12-3/TRBV12-4 CASSLSGIYGYTF
TRBJ1-2 TRBV7-2 CASSQQLGQGGGYTF
TRBJ1-6 TRBV19 CASQAGNNSPLHF
TRBJ1-5 TRBV9 CASSVNGDSYQPQHF
TRBJ1-6 TRBV21-1 CARSTGSSYNSPLHF
TRBJ2-3 TRBV7-8 CASSSLSGRGGPDTQYF
TRBJ2-1 TRBV15 CATSRVLGWDRGYNEQFF
TRBJ1-5 TRBV19 CASSTSGGGNQPQHF
TRBJ2-3 TRBV12-3/TRBV12-4 CASATTTDTQYF
TRBJ2-1 TRBV5-1 CASSLVTSGASDNEQFF
TRBJ1-5 TRBV24-1 CATSVGGQGVQPQHF
TRBJ1-1 TRBV6-5 CAIAQGGTEAFF
TRBJ1-6 TRBV4-1 CASSHASLTGSSYNSPLHF
TRBJ2-7 TRBV5-4 CASRLDTSSYEQYF
TRBJ2-7 TRBV5-1 CASSSSGGVYEQYF
TRBJ1-4 TRBV6-5 CASRDGGGNEKLFF